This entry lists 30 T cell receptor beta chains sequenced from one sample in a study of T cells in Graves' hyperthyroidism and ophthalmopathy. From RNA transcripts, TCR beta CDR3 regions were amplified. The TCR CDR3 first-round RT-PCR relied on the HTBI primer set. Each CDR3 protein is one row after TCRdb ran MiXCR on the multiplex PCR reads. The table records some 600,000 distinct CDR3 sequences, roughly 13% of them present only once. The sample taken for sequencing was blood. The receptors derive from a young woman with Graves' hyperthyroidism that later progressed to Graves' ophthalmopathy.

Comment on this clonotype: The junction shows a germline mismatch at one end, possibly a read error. The CDR3 reads CACSGVMFGANVLTF. Here the CDR3 DNA reads TGTGCCTGTAGTGGGGTTATGTTTGGGGCCAACGTCCTGACTTTC. The chain links TRBV19 to TRBJ2-6; no clear D. There are 15 residues in the CDR3. The germline gives CDR1 LNHDA, CDR2 SQIVND (reference sequence).

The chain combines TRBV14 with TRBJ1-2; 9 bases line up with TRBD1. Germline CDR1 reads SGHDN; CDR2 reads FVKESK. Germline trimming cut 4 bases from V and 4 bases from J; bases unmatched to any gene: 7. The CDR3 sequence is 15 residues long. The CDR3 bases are TGTGCCAGCAGCCCCTCCGGGACAGGGACCTATGGCTACACCTTC. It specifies CASSPSGTGTYGYTF.

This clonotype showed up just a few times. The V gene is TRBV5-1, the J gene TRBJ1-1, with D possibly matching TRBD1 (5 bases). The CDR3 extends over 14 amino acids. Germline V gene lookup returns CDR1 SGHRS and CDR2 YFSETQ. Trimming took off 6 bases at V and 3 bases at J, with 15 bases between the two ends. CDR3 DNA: TGCGCCAGCACACCGGGGGGAGTCTACACTGAAGCTTTCTTT. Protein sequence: CASTPGGVYTEAFF.

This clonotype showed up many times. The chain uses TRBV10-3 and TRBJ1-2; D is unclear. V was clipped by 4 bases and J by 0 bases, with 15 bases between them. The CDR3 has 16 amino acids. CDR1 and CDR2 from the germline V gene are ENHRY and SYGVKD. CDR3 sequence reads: CAISVRTPSANYGYTF. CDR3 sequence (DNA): TGTGCCATCAGTGTAAGGACCCCTTCGGCTAACTATGGCTACACCTTC.

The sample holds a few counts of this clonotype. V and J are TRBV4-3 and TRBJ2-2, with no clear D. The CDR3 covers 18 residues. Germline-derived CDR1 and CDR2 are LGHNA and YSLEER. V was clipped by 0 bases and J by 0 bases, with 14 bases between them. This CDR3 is CASSQDVAALANTGELFF. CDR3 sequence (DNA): TGCGCCAGCAGCCAAGACGTGGCAGCACTCGCGAACACCGGGGAGCTGTTTTTT.

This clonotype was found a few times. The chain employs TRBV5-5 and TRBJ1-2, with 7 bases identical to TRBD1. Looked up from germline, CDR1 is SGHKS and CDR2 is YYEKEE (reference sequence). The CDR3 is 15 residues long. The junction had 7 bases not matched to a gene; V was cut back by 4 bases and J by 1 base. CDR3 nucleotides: TGTGCCAGCAGCGACGGGACAGTCTATAACTATGGCTACACCTTC. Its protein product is CASSDGTVYNYGYTF.

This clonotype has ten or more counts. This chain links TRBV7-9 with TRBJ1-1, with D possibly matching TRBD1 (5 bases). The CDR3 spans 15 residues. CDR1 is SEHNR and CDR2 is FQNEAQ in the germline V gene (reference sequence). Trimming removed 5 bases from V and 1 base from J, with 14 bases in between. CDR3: CASSTKLGGNTEAFF. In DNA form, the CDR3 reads TGTGCCAGCAGCACGAAATTGGGGGGGAACACTGAAGCTTTCTTT.

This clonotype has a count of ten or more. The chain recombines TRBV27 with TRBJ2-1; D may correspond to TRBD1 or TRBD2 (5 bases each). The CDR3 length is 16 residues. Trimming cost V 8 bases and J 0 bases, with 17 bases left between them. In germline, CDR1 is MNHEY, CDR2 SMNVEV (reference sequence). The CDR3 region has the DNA TGTGCCAGCCTTCGGAGAGGGGAAGGCTCCTACAATGAGCAGTTCTTC. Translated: CASLRRGEGSYNEQFF.

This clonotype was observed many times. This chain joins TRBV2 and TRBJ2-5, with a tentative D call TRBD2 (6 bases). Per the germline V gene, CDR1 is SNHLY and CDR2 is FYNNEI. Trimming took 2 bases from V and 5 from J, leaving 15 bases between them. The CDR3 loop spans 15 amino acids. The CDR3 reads CASSETFSGVETQYF. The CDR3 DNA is TGTGCCAGCAGTGAAACCTTTTCGGGAGTGGAGACCCAGTACTTC.

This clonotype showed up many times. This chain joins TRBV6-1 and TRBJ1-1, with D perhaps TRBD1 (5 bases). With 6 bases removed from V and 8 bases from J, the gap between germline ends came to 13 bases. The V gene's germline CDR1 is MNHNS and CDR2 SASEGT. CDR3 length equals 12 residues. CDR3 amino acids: CASRPGPGEAFF. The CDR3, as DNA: TGTGCCAGCAGACCAGGGCCTGGCGAAGCTTTCTTT.

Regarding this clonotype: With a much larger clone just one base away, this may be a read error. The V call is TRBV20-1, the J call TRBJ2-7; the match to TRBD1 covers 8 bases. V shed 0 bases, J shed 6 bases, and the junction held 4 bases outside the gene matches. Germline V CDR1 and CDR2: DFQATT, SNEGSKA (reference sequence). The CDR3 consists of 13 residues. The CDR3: CSARDRTGSEQYF. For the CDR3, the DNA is TGCAGTGCTAGAGATCGGACAGGGAGCGAGCAGTACTTC.

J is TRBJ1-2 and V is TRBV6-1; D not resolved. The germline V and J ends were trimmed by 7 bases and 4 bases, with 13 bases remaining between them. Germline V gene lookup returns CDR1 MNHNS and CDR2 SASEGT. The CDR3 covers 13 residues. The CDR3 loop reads CASNPGSTYGYTF. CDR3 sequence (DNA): TGTGCCAGCAACCCAGGCTCAACCTATGGCTACACCTTC.

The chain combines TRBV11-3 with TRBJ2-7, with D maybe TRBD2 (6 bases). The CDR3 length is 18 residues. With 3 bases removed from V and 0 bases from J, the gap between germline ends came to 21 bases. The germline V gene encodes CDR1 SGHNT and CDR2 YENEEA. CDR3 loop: CASSLEGPGALSSYEQYF. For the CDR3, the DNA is TGTGCCAGCAGCTTGGAGGGCCCTGGGGCTCTGAGCTCCTACGAGCAGTACTTC.

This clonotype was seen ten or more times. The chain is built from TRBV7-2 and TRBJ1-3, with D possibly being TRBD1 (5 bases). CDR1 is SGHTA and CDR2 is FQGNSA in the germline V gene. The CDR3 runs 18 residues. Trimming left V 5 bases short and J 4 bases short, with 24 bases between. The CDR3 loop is CASSPTGPDGATGNTIYF. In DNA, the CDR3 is TGTGCCAGCAGCCCTACCGGGCCAGACGGGGCGACAGGAAACACCATATATTTT. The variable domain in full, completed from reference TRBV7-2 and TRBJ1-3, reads GAGVSQSPSNKVTEKGKDVELRCDPISGHTALYWYRQSLGQGLEFLIYFQGNSAPDKSGLPSDRFSAERTGGSVSTLTIQRTQQEDSAVYLCASSPTGPDGATGNTIYFGEGSWLTVV.

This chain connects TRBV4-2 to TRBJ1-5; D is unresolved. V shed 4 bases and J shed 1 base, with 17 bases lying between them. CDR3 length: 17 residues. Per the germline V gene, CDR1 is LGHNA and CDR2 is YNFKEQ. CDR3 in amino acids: CASSLDEGKTSNQPQHF. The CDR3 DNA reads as TGTGCCAGCAGCCTCGACGAGGGCAAGACGAGCAATCAGCCCCAGCATTTT.

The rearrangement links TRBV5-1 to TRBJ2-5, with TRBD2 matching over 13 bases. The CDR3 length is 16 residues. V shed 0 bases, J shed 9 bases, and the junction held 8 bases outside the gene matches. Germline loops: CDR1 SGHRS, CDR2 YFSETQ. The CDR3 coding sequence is TGCGCCAGCAGCTTGGGAGTCCGACTAGCGGGAGGTGCCCAGTACTTC. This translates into CASSLGVRLAGGAQYF. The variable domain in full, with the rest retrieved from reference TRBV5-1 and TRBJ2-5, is KAGVTQTPRYLIKTRGQQVTLSCSPISGHRSVSWYQQTPGQGLQFLFEYFSETQRNKGNFPGRFSGRQFSNSRSEMNVSTLELGDSALYLCASSLGVRLAGGAQYFGPGTRLLVL.

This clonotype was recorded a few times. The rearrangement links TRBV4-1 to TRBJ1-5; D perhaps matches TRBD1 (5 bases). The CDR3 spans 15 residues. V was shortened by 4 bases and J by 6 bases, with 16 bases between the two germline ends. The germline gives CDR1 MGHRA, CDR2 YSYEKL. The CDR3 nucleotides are TGCGCCAGCAGCCGGGGGGTAGGGGCGGGTCAGCCCCAGCATTTT. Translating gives CASSRGVGAGQPQHF.

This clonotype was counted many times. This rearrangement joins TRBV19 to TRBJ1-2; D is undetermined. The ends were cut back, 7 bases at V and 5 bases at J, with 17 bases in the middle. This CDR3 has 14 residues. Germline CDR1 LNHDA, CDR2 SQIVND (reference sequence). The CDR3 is CASKGPEGSYGYTF. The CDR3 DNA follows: TGTGCCAGTAAAGGGCCGGAGGGTTCGTATGGCTACACCTTC.

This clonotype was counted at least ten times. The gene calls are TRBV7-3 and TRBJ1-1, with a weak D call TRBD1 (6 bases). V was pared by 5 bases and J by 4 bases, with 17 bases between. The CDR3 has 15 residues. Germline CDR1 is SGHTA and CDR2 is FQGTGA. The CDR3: CASSQRAGGGTEAFF. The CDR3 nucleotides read TGTGCCAGCAGCCAACGGGCGGGGGGCGGCACTGAAGCTTTCTTT.

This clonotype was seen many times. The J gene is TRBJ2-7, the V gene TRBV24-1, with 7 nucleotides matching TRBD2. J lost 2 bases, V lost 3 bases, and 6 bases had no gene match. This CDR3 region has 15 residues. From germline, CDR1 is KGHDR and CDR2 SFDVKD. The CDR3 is CATSDGASGTYEQYF. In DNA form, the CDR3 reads TGTGCCACCAGTGATGGTGCTAGCGGTACCTACGAGCAGTACTTC.

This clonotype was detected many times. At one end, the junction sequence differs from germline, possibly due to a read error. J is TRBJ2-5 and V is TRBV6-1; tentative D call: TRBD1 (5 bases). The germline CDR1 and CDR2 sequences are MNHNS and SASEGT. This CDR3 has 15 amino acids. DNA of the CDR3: TGTGCTAGCAGTAGCACTCCAGGGCGAGGAGAGACCCAGTACTTC. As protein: CASSSTPGRGETQYF.

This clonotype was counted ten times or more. The CDR3 DNA reads TGTGCCAGCAGTTCTGAACCGAGGTTCTCCTACGAGCAGTACTTC. This codes for CASSSEPRFSYEQYF. This chain connects TRBV6-1 to TRBJ2-7; the D is unclear. The CDR3 has 15 residues. V shed 5 bases and J shed 0 bases, with 14 bases lying between them. The germline V gene has CDR1 MNHNS and CDR2 SASEGT.

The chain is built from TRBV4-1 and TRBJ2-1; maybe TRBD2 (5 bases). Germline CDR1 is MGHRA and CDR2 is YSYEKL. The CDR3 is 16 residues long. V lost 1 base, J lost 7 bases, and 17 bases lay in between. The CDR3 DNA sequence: TGCGCCAGCAGCCAAGTTCTCGGGGTTCTTGGGAATGAGCAGTTCTTC. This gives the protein CASSQVLGVLGNEQFF.

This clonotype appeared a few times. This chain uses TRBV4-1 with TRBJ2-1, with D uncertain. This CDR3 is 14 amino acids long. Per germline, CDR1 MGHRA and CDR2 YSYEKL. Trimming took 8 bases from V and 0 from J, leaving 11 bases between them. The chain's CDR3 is CASRAQNSYNEQFF. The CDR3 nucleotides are TGCGCCAGCCGTGCCCAAAACTCCTACAATGAGCAGTTCTTC.

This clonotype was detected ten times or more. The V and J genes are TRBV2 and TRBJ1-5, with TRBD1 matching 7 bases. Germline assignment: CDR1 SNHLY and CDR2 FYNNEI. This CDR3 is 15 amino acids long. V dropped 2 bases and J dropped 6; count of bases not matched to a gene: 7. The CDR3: CASSERAGGLQPQHF. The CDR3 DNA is TGTGCCAGCAGTGAACGGGCAGGGGGGCTTCAGCCCCAGCATTTT.

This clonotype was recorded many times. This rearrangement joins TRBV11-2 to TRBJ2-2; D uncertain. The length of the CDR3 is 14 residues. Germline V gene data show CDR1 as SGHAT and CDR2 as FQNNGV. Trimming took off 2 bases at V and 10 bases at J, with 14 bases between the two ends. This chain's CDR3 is CASSLFLGSMELFF. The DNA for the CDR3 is TGTGCCAGCAGCTTATTTTTGGGCTCGATGGAGCTGTTTTTT.

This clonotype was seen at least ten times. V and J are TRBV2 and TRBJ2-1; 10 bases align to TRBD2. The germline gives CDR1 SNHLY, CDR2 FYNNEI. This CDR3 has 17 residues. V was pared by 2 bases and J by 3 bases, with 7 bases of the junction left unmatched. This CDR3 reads CASSERLAGGNYNEQFF. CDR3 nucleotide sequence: TGTGCCAGCAGTGAACGGTTAGCGGGAGGTAACTACAATGAGCAGTTCTTC.

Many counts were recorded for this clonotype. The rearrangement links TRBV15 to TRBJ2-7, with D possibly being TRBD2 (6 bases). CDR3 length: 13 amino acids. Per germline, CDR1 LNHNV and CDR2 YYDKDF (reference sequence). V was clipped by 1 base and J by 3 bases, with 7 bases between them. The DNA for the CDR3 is TGTGCCACCAGCAGAGCGACTAGCTACGAGCAGTACTTC. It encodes CATSRATSYEQYF.

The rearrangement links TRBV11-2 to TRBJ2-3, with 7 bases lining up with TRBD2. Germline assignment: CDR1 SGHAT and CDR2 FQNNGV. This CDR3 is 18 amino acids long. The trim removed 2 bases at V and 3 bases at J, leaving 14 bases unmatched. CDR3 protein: CASSLLPLARLATDTQYF. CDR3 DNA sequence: TGTGCCAGCAGCTTACTCCCACTAGCGCGGTTGGCGACAGATACGCAGTATTTT.

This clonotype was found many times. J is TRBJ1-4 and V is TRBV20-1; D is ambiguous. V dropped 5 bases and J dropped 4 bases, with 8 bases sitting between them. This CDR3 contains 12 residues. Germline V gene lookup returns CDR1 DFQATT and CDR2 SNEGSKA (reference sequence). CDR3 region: CSASPGNEKLFF. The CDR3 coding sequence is TGCAGTGCTTCCCCGGGTAATGAAAAACTGTTTTTT.